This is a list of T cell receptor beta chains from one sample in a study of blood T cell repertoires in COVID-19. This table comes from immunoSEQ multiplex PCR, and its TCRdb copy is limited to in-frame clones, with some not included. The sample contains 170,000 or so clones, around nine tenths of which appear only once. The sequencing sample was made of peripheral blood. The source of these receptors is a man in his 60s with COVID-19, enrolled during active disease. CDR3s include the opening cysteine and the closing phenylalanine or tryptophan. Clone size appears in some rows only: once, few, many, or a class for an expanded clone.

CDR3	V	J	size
CASSVRQGSTGELFF	TRBV25-1	TRBJ2-2	NA
CASSSQGTPGYEQYF	TRBV7-2	TRBJ2-7	few
CSTSRGMNTEAFF	TRBV20-1	TRBJ1-1	NA
CASSLTAKERAEAFF	TRBV7-3	TRBJ1-1	NA
CASSSGGQFF	TRBV12-3/TRBV12-4	TRBJ2-1	NA
CASSRYQETQYF	TRBV5-4	TRBJ2-5	NA
CASSQARDRNTEAFF	TRBV4-3	TRBJ1-1	NA
CASSDWENTQYF	TRBV6-4	TRBJ2-3	NA
CASSRGGPAGIDRELFF	TRBV3-1/TRBV3-2	TRBJ2-2	NA
CASSKGLAGGPGELFF	TRBV4-1	TRBJ2-2	few
CASSSRGGQASYEQYF	TRBV11-3	TRBJ2-7	few
CASSFGTRGDGYTF	TRBV7-3	TRBJ1-2	NA
CASSLEGGIYEQYF	TRBV5-4	TRBJ2-7	NA
CASSDSGGGSPLHF	TRBV25-1	TRBJ1-6	NA
CASSLGTGNTEAFF	TRBV5-8	TRBJ1-1	NA
CASSRGTGQETQYF	TRBV4-1	TRBJ2-5	NA
CASSLVRGVSNEKLFF	TRBV7-8	TRBJ1-4	NA
CASTRLAGNTIYF	TRBV7-2	TRBJ1-3	few
CASSYSPQRYGYTF	TRBV6-5	TRBJ1-2	NA
CASSFAGNQPQHF	TRBV12-3/TRBV12-4	TRBJ1-5	NA
CASSPGLLAGETQYF	TRBV14	TRBJ2-5	NA
CASSQVTGLVEAFF	TRBV4-2	TRBJ1-1	NA
CASSQVLAGYEQYF	TRBV4-3	TRBJ2-7	NA